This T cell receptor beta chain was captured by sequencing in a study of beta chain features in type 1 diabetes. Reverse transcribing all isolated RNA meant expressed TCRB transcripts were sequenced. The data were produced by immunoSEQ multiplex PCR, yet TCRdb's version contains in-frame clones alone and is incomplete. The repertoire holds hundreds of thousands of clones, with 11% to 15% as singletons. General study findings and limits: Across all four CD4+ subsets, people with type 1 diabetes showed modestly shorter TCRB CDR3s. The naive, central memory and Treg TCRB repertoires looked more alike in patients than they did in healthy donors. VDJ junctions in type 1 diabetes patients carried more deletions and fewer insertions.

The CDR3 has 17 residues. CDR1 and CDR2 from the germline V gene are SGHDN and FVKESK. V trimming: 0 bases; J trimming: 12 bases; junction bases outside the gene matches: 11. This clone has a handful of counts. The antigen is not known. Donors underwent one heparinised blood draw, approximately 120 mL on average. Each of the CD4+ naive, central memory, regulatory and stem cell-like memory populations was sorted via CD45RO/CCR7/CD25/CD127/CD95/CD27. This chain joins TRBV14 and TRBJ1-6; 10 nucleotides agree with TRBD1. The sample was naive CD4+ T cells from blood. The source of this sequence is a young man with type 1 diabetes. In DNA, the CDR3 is TGTGCCAGCAGCCAAGATCTAGGTTTGGACAGGGGGAAACCCCTCCACTTT. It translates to CASSQDLGLDRGKPLHF.